One sample yielded the 2 T cell receptor beta chains listed below, sequenced in a study of blood T cell repertoires in COVID-19. Clones were read by immunoSEQ multiplex PCR, and TCRdb kept only the in-frame ones, dropping some. The sample contains roughly 200,000 clones, less than 85% of which appear only once. Material for sequencing was peripheral blood. The receptors were gathered from a man in his forties or fifties who had recovered from COVID-19.

This clone came up once. This sequence joins TRBV10-3 and TRBJ2-1; 10 bases are a match to TRBD1. The length of the CDR3 is 15 residues. The junction had 12 bases not matched to a gene; V was cut back by 8 bases and J by 8 bases. Per the germline V gene, CDR1 is ENHRY and CDR2 is SYGVKD. The CDR3 loop is CAICPGDRGSDEQFF. The CDR3 DNA is TGTGCCATCTGTCCTGGGGACAGGGGTAGCGATGAGCAGTTCTTC.

A few counts support this clone. V gene TRBV19 combines with J gene TRBJ2-3; D perhaps matches TRBD2 (6 bases). This CDR3 contains 14 residues. In germline, CDR1 is LNHDA, CDR2 SQIVND (reference sequence). V lost 4 bases, J lost 5 bases, and 13 bases lay in between. CDR3 sequence: CASSKRALRDTQYF. The CDR3 DNA follows: TGTGCCAGTAGTAAGCGGGCACTGCGAGATACGCAGTATTTT.